The 12 T cell receptor beta chains reported below all come from one sample, sequenced in a study of shared clonotypes between healthy human individuals. The method was immunoSEQ multiplex PCR; TCRdb's version includes in-frame clones alone and lacks a portion of them. The sample consists of about 2.1 million clones, 80% to 95% of them appearing once. Naive CD8 isolation took CD45RO-negative cells positively selected for CCR7 and excluded terminally differentiated effector memory CD45RA+ cells. Sequencing was carried out using naive CD8+ T cells from PBMCs. Receptors originate from a man between 18 and 35 years old in good health. Some clones in this sample may be carry-over from other donors' samples.

The rearrangement links TRBV5-1 to TRBJ2-7, with D possibly being TRBD1 (5 bases). The length of the CDR3 is 15 residues. Trimming shortened V by 0 bases and J by 1 base, and 11 bases separated the two germline ends. The germline gives CDR1 SGHRS, CDR2 YFSETQ. Here the CDR3 reads CASSLGSAGSYEQYF. In DNA form, the CDR3 reads TGCGCCAGCAGCTTGGGATCGGCAGGGTCCTACGAGCAGTACTTC.

The chain joins TRBV7-9 to TRBJ2-1; no firm D call. Germline CDR1 and CDR2: SEHNR and FQNEAQ (reference sequence). The CDR3 length is 16 residues. Trimming pared 1 base from V and 4 bases from J, leaving 14 bases between. The CDR3 loop is CASSLEGWTPYNEQFF. CDR3 bases: TGTGCCAGCAGCTTAGAGGGATGGACGCCGTACAATGAGCAGTTCTTC.

This clone was picked up one time. V gene TRBV27 combines with J gene TRBJ2-7; 9 positions match TRBD2. The length of the CDR3 is 16 residues. Trimming took 0 bases from V and 0 from J; bases not matched to a gene: 3. The germline CDR1 and CDR2 sequences are MNHEY and SMNVEV (reference sequence). The CDR3 DNA reads as TGTGCCAGCAGTTTATCGTTTAGCGGGGGCTCCTACGAGCAGTACTTC. Protein sequence: CASSLSFSGGSYEQYF.

This chain joins TRBV27 and TRBJ2-3; D is tentatively TRBD1 or TRBD2 (6 bases each). The CDR3 has 17 amino acids. From germline, CDR1 is MNHEY and CDR2 SMNVEV (reference sequence). V was clipped by 6 bases and J by 3 bases, with 22 bases between them. The CDR3 DNA reads TGTGCCAGCAGCCCCAAAGGGGGTCTACTAGCAACAGATACGCAGTATTTT. Translated: CASSPKGGLLATDTQYF.

The chain is built from TRBV27 and TRBJ2-6; D gene uncertain. Deletions cut 2 bases from V and 0 bases from J, with 17 bases between. Per the germline V gene, CDR1 is MNHEY and CDR2 is SMNVEV (reference sequence). This CDR3 is built from 19 residues. The CDR3 is CASSLGYGPRTSGANVLTF. DNA of the CDR3: TGTGCCAGCAGTTTAGGGTACGGGCCGAGAACCTCTGGGGCCAACGTCCTGACTTTC. The full variable domain, completed using reference TRBV27 and TRBJ2-6, is EAQVTQNPRYLITVTGKKLTVTCSQNMNHEYMSWYRQDPGLGLRQIYYSMNVEVTDKGDVPEGYKVSRKEKRNFPLILESPSPNQTSLYFCASSLGYGPRTSGANVLTFGAGSRLTVL.

The V and J genes are TRBV6-1 and TRBJ2-1; D may be TRBD1 or TRBD2 (5 bases each). The CDR3 loop spans 16 amino acids. Trimming cost V 3 bases and J 7 bases, with 19 bases left between them. Germline values: CDR1 MNHNS, CDR2 SASEGT. This CDR3 reads CASSESRGRLRNEQFF. DNA of the CDR3: TGTGCCAGCAGTGAGAGTCGGGGCCGGTTGAGAAATGAGCAGTTCTTC.

The chain couples TRBV4-1 to TRBJ2-7; 9 nucleotides agree with TRBD2. Germline values: CDR1 MGHRA, CDR2 YSYEKL. Trimming removed 0 bases from V and 0 bases from J; junction bases left unmatched: 6. The CDR3 extends over 17 amino acids. CDR3 in DNA: TGCGCCAGCAGCCAAGAGACAAGCGGGAGGACCTCCTACGAGCAGTACTTC. Its translation: CASSQETSGRTSYEQYF.

The rearrangement joins TRBV27 to TRBJ1-5; D is unresolved. The CDR3 is 13 amino acids. The germline CDR1 and CDR2 sequences are MNHEY and SMNVEV (reference sequence). V was shortened by 6 bases and J by 5 bases, with 11 bases between the two germline ends. The CDR3 protein is CASSLARHQPQHF. In DNA, the CDR3 is TGTGCCAGCAGCCTAGCGCGTCATCAGCCCCAGCATTTT.

V is TRBV27 and J is TRBJ2-3, with 7 bases matching TRBD1. The germline gives CDR1 MNHEY, CDR2 SMNVEV (reference sequence). Losses at the gene ends were 6 bases for V and 4 bases for J; bases not matched to a gene: 10. There are 15 residues in the CDR3. CDR3 residues: CASSYWTGLADTQYF. The CDR3 region has the DNA TGTGCCAGCAGCTACTGGACAGGCCTCGCAGATACGCAGTATTTT.

The rearrangement joins TRBV9 to TRBJ1-2, with D tentatively TRBD1 (6 bases). Germline CDR1 SGDLS, CDR2 YYNGEE. CDR3 length: 13 amino acids. V lost 5 bases and J lost 7, with 15 bases in between. CDR3 bases: TGTGCCAGCAGAAATACAGGGAGAGGTGGCTACACCTTC. It specifies CASRNTGRGGYTF.

The chain joins TRBV28 to TRBJ1-2; a possible D gene is TRBD1 (6 bases). CDR1 and CDR2 from the germline V gene are MDHEN and SYDVKM. Trimming cost V 8 bases and J 6 bases, with 19 bases left between them. This CDR3 is 14 amino acids long. This CDR3 reads CASGQNPINDGYTF. The CDR3 DNA reads TGTGCCAGCGGACAGAACCCCATCAATGATGGCTACACCTTC.

This sequence joins TRBV30 and TRBJ2-5; a weak D match, TRBD1 (5 bases). The J call may be incorrect, as the DNA end agrees better with TRBJ2-7. The CDR3 has 13 amino acids. The germline CDR1 and CDR2 sequences are GTSNPN and SVGIG (reference sequence). The CDR3 sequence is CAWSGTLTYEQYF. DNA for the CDR3: TGTGCCTGGAGTGGGACACTTACCTACGAGCAGTACTTC.